Listed here are 25 T cell receptor beta chains from one sample, sequenced in a study of cytomegalovirus exposure and HLA in healthy donors. A multiplex PCR was run with 60 Vbeta primers and 13 Jbeta primers. The assay was immunoSEQ multiplex PCR, and TCRdb's table has in-frame clones only and misses some. The sample has 60,000 to 90,000 clones, about 73% seen once; the top ten hold roughly 9.7%. Sequencing was performed on PBMCs. The source of these receptors is a woman aged 50 to 60 in good health and CMV-seropositive.

This clone was observed a few times. The chain carries TRBV18 and TRBJ1-4; the D gene is possibly TRBD1 (6 bases). V gave up 2 bases and J gave up 3 bases, with 13 bases separating them. The CDR3 loop spans 16 amino acids. Germline lookup yields CDR1 KGHSH and CDR2 LQKENI. The CDR3 region has the DNA TGTGCCAGCTCACCAACGCGACAGGAATCTAATGAAAAACTGTTTTTT. Its protein is CASSPTRQESNEKLFF.

The V and J genes are TRBV27 and TRBJ1-1, with 8 bases lining up with TRBD1. The CDR3 has 18 amino acids. In germline, CDR1 is MNHEY, CDR2 SMNVEV (reference sequence). V shed 2 bases, J shed 2 bases, and the junction held 13 bases outside the gene matches. This CDR3 reads CASSLSGTGLEINTEAFF. DNA of the CDR3: TGTGCCAGCAGTTTAAGCGGGACAGGCCTTGAAATTAACACTGAAGCTTTCTTT.

V gene TRBV7-2 combines with J gene TRBJ2-1, with D maybe TRBD2 (5 bases). V was clipped by 0 bases and J by 6 bases, with 12 bases between them. The V gene's germline CDR1 is SGHTA and CDR2 FQGNSA. CDR3 size: 15 residues. This CDR3 reads CASSLAAGGTNEQFF. The CDR3 nucleotides are TGTGCCAGCAGCTTAGCGGCAGGAGGCACCAATGAGCAGTTCTTC.

CDR3 DNA: TGTGCCAGCAGCTTGGGGGGGACTAACATTGAGCAGTTCTTC. Amino acid sequence: CASSLGGTNIEQFF. The V gene is TRBV7-2, the J gene TRBJ2-1; 7 bases agree with TRBD2. The V gene's germline CDR1 is SGHTA and CDR2 FQGNSA. The CDR3 is made up of 14 amino acids. With 3 bases clipped from V and 9 bases from J, the junction kept 8 bases outside the gene matches.

The chain links TRBV6-5 to TRBJ2-7; D is possibly TRBD1 (6 bases). Between the trimmed V and J ends, which lost 2 bases and 5 bases, there was a span of 13 bases. The length of the CDR3 is 14 residues. Germline assignment: CDR1 MNHEY and CDR2 SVGAGI. The CDR3 nucleotides are TGTGCCAGCAGTTACGGACAGTCTAAGGACGAGCAGTACTTC. It codes for CASSYGQSKDEQYF.

This chain uses TRBV30 with TRBJ1-1; D gene unclear. The CDR3 runs to 13 residues. V was trimmed by 2 bases and J by 1 base, leaving 8 bases between them. CDR1 and CDR2 from the germline V gene are GTSNPN and SVGIG (reference sequence). This CDR3 is CAWSPDTNTEAFF. The CDR3 DNA reads TGTGCCTGGAGTCCAGACACGAACACTGAAGCTTTCTTT.

In its sample, this clone was seen a few times. This chain connects TRBV7-9 to TRBJ2-1; 8 nucleotides line up with TRBD2. The V gene end was trimmed by 4 bases and the J gene end by 5 bases; junction bases not matched to a gene: 13. The CDR3 has 17 amino acids. Looked up from germline, CDR1 is SEHNR and CDR2 is FQNEAQ (reference sequence). This chain's CDR3 is CASSSGKAGLADNEQFF. The DNA of the CDR3 is TGTGCCAGCAGCTCGGGGAAGGCAGGACTAGCCGACAATGAGCAGTTCTTC.

The chain uses TRBV5-1 and TRBJ2-2; TRBD1 matches 10 bases. The V segment lost 1 base and the J segment 1 base; nucleotides outside the gene matches: 4. The CDR3 contains 17 residues. The germline gives CDR1 SGHRS, CDR2 YFSETQ. CDR3 sequence reads: CASSLTRTGGNTGELFF. CDR3 DNA: TGCGCCAGCAGCTTGACCCGGACAGGGGGGAACACCGGGGAGCTGTTTTTT.

The chain is built from TRBV5-1 and TRBJ1-2; 7 bases align to TRBD1. Germline V gene lookup returns CDR1 SGHRS and CDR2 YFSETQ. With V trimmed by 6 bases and J by 5 bases, 7 bases remained unmatched. CDR3 length equals 13 residues. CDR3 coding DNA: TGCGCCAGCACCCCGGGACAGACTTATGGCTACACCTTC. Residues: CASTPGQTYGYTF.

This clone has only one observation. The gene calls are TRBV7-3 and TRBJ2-5; 8 positions agree with TRBD2. CDR1 and CDR2 (germline): SGHTA, FQGTGA. The length of the CDR3 is 15 residues. V was clipped by 2 bases and J by 5 bases; unmatched bases: 7. This CDR3 reads CASSLLGLEWETQYF. The CDR3 DNA follows: TGTGCCAGCAGCTTATTGGGACTAGAGTGGGAGACCCAGTACTTC.

This clone is classed as medium-sized. V usage is TRBV5-1 and J usage is TRBJ1-4; D possibly corresponds to TRBD1 (6 bases). Germline lookup yields CDR1 SGHRS and CDR2 YFSETQ. V was pared by 1 base and J by 6 bases, with 10 bases between. The CDR3 consists of 14 residues. CDR3 in amino acids: CASSLLAGDEKLFF. The CDR3 region has the DNA TGCGCCAGCAGCTTGCTGGCAGGGGATGAAAAACTGTTTTTT.

The genes are TRBV19 and TRBJ1-5; unclear D gene. Germline values: CDR1 LNHDA, CDR2 SQIVND (reference sequence). V shed 7 bases and J shed 5 bases, with 3 bases lying between them. CDR3 length equals 10 residues. CDR3 nucleotide sequence: TGTGCCAGTACCGATCAGCCCCAGCATTTT. Encoded protein: CASTDQPQHF.

This clone appeared a few times. The chain uses TRBV11-3 and TRBJ2-2, with TRBD1 matching 12 bases. The CDR3 is 19 amino acids. The J segment lost 9 bases and the V segment lost 0 bases, leaving 14 bases of the junction unmatched. Germline V gene lookup returns CDR1 SGHNT and CDR2 YENEEA. The CDR3 DNA follows: TGTGCCAGCAGCTTAGAGTCGACTCCGTGGGACAGGGGGCGTCGGGAGCTGTTTTTT. Its translation: CASSLESTPWDRGRRELFF.

Details on this clone: At one end the junction does not follow the germline gene, possibly because of a read error. The V gene is TRBV5-1, the J gene TRBJ2-7; TRBD2 might be the D (6 bases). The germline CDR1 and CDR2 sequences are SGHRS and YFSETQ. The CDR3 is 11 residues long. The CDR3 spells CASSDDQGLNF. In DNA, the CDR3 is TGCGCCAGCAGCGACGACCAGGGACTGAACTTC.

The chain combines TRBV30 with TRBJ1-5; D is perhaps TRBD1 (6 bases). V was shortened by 3 bases and J by 0 bases, with 12 bases between the two germline ends. Germline V lookup: CDR1 GTSNPN, CDR2 SVGIG (reference sequence). CDR3 length: 15 amino acids. CDR3 sequence reads: CAWRGPGVSNQPQHF. CDR3 in DNA: TGTGCCTGGAGAGGACCAGGGGTTAGCAATCAGCCCCAGCATTTT.

The V call is TRBV7-2, the J call TRBJ1-5; D gene unclear. The germline V and J ends were trimmed by 2 bases and 3 bases, with 8 bases remaining between them. The germline V gene has CDR1 SGHTA and CDR2 FQGNSA. The CDR3 is made up of 14 amino acids. As DNA, the CDR3 is TGTGCCAGCAGCTTAAACGGGGACAATCAGCCCCAGCATTTT. It translates to CASSLNGDNQPQHF.

The chain recombines TRBV18 with TRBJ2-7; 8 bases map to TRBD2. The CDR3 has 15 residues. The V gene's germline CDR1 is KGHSH and CDR2 LQKENI. The J segment lost 4 bases and the V segment lost 3 bases, leaving 8 bases of the junction unmatched. This CDR3 reads CASSPREGRRYEQYF. The CDR3 DNA is TGTGCCAGCTCACCCCGGGAGGGCCGAAGATACGAGCAGTACTTC.

V is TRBV5-1 and J is TRBJ2-2, with 8 bases lining up with TRBD2. The V gene end was trimmed by 7 bases and the J gene end by 3 bases; junction bases not matched to a gene: 11. Germline lookup yields CDR1 SGHRS and CDR2 YFSETQ. This CDR3 region has 16 residues. The CDR3 nucleotides are TGCGCCAGCCAACTTCTCCCCGGGGGGGACACCGGGGAGCTGTTTTTT. Translating it yields CASQLLPGGDTGELFF.

This clone was seen only a few times. This rearrangement joins TRBV11-3 to TRBJ2-7; D is perhaps TRBD1 (6 bases). CDR1 is SGHNT and CDR2 is YENEEA in the germline V gene. The CDR3 has 14 amino acids. V was trimmed by 4 bases and J by 1 base, leaving 11 bases between them. CDR3 nucleotide sequence: TGTGCCAGCAGCTGGGGCGGACAGTCCTACGAGCAGTACTTC. Translating it yields CASSWGGQSYEQYF.

The V call is TRBV9, the J call TRBJ2-3, with TRBD1 matching 7 bases. The CDR3 covers 15 residues. The ends lost 0 bases at V and 14 bases at J; junction bases unmatched: 15. Germline CDR1 and CDR2: SGDLS and YYNGEE. CDR3 sequence: CASSVGLGGLPIPYF. DNA of the CDR3: TGTGCCAGCAGCGTAGGGTTAGGGGGCCTACCTATTCCGTATTTT.

This clone was observed a few times. The chain joins TRBV6-1 to TRBJ1-5, with D maybe TRBD1 (5 bases). CDR3 length: 15 amino acids. Germline V gene data show CDR1 as MNHNS and CDR2 as SASEGT. Deletions cut 6 bases from V and 7 bases from J, with 19 bases between. The CDR3 loop is CASSTSDWGEQPQHF. DNA for the CDR3: TGTGCCAGCAGCACATCAGACTGGGGGGAACAGCCCCAGCATTTT.

V usage is TRBV2 and J usage is TRBJ1-1, with D possibly matching TRBD1 (5 bases). With 7 bases removed from V and 1 base from J, the gap between germline ends came to 13 bases. Germline-derived CDR1 and CDR2 are SNHLY and FYNNEI. The length of the CDR3 is 14 residues. Written as DNA, the CDR3 is TGTGCCAGCAATAAAAAGACAGCGAACACTGAAGCTTTCTTT. This translates into CASNKKTANTEAFF.

The chain has TRBV11-2 and TRBJ1-4; D remains ambiguous. The germline V gene has CDR1 SGHAT and CDR2 FQNNGV. The CDR3 runs to 15 residues. V lost 4 bases, J lost 4 bases, and 13 bases lay in between. The CDR3 DNA follows: TGTGCCAGCAGCTACCATGGGCTCAATAATGAAAAACTGTTTTTT. Amino acid sequence: CASSYHGLNNEKLFF.

This chain uses TRBV9 with TRBJ2-2, with unresolved D. From germline, CDR1 is SGDLS and CDR2 YYNGEE. V was pared by 0 bases and J by 4 bases, with 10 bases between. The CDR3 runs 15 residues. The CDR3 protein is CASSVAVSTTGELFF. The CDR3 nucleotides are TGTGCCAGCAGCGTAGCAGTATCCACCACCGGGGAGCTGTTTTTT.

In its sample, this clone was seen a few times. The chain links TRBV28 to TRBJ2-1, with 11 bases that match TRBD2. The V segment lost 6 bases and the J segment 7 bases; nucleotides outside the gene matches: 5. The CDR3 consists of 14 residues. Germline V gene data show CDR1 as MDHEN and CDR2 as SYDVKM. CDR3 region: CASRPGLAENEQFF. The CDR3 DNA is TGTGCCAGCAGGCCGGGACTAGCGGAAAATGAGCAGTTCTTC.